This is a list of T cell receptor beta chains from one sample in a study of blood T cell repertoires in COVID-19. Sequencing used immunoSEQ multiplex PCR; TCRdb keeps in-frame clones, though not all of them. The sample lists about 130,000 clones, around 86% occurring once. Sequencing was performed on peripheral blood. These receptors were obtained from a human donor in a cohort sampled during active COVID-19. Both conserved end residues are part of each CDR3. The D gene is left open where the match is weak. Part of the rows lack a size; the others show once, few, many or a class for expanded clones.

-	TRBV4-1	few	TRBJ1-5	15	TGCGCCAGCAGCCAAGAGCCGATGCCAGGTCAGCCCCAGCATTTT	CASSQEPMPGQPQHF
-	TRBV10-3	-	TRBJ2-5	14	TGTGCCATCAGTGTCGGCGGCCCTCAAGAGACCCAGTACTTC	CAISVGGPQETQYF
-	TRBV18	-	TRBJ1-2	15	TGTGCCAGCTCACCATATCAGGGAAGGGACTATGGCTACACCTTC	CASSPYQGRDYGYTF
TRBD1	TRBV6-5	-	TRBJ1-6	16	TGTGCCAGCAGTTACCGTGTCGGCAGGGGGTCGGGGCCCCTCCACTTT	CASSYRVGRGSGPLHF
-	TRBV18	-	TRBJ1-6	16	TGTGCCAGCTCACCAACAGGGTTGTCCTATAATTCACCCCTCCACTTT	CASSPTGLSYNSPLHF
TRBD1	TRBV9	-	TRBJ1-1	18	TGTGCCAGCAGCGTAGTCGTTGGACAGGGGGCGCGGAGGACTGAAGCTTTCTTT	CASSVVVGQGARRTEAFF
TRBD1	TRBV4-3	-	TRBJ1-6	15	TGCGCCAGCAGCTCCGACAGGGGGAATAATTCACCCCTCCACTTT	CASSSDRGNNSPLHF
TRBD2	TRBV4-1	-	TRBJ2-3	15	TGCGCCAGCAGACGTCTAGCGGGCGGCACAGATACGCAGTATTTT	CASRRLAGGTDTQYF
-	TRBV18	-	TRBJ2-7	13	TGTGCCAGCTCCCCGGGTTCCTCCTACGAGCAGTACTTC	CASSPGSSYEQYF
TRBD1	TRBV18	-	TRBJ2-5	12	TGTGCCAGCTCACCTGGACAGGGGACCCAGTACTTC	CASSPGQGTQYF
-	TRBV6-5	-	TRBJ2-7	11	TGTGCCAGCAGAACAGGGATTAAGCAGTACTTC	CASRTGIKQYF
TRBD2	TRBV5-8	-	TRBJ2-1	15	TGTGCCAGCAGCTTGCCCCGCGGGAGACACAATGAGCAGTTCTTC	CASSLPRGRHNEQFF
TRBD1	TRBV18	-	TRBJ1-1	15	TGTGCCAGCTCACCACCGACAGGGGCAGGCACTGAAGCTTTCTTT	CASSPPTGAGTEAFF
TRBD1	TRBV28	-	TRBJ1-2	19	TGTGCCAGCAGCCCGAATTTCCCCTCCCGGGACAGGGGGCCTTATGGCTACACCTTC	CASSPNFPSRDRGPYGYTF
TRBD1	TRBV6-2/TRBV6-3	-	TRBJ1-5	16	TGTGCCAGCAGTTACTCACAGGGGGCGCATTATCAGCCCCAGCATTTT	CASSYSQGAHYQPQHF
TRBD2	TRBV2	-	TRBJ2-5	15	TGTGCCAGCAGTGTTTGGCTAGCGGGGCAAGAGACCCAGTACTTC	CASSVWLAGQETQYF
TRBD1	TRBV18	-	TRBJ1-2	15	TGTGCCAGCTCACCAGGCCCAGGACAGGGCTATGGCTACACCTTC	CASSPGPGQGYGYTF
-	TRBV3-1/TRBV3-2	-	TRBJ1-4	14	TGTGCCAGCAGCCGACAGGAGTTTAATGAAAAACTGTTTTTT	CASSRQEFNEKLFF
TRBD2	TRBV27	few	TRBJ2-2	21	TGTGCCAGCAGTACGCCGAACTCCGGGACTAGGATCGGGGATCTTACCGGGGAGCTGTTTTTT	CASSTPNSGTRIGDLTGELFF
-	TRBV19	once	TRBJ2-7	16	TGTGCCAGTAGTATGCGGGCAACAGGGATCTCCTACGAGCAGTACTTC	CASSMRATGISYEQYF
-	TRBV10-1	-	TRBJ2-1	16	TGCGCCAGCAGTGAGTCTTTTAGCGGTGCCTACAATGAGCAGTTCTTC	CASSESFSGAYNEQFF
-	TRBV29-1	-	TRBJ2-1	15	TGCAGCGTTGTCCTTGCGGGTTTAAAAGGGAATGAGCAGTTCTTC	CSVVLAGLKGNEQFF
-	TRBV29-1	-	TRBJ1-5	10	TGCAGCGTAGGGGATCAGCCCCAGCATTTT	CSVGDQPQHF
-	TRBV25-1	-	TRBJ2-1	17	TGTGCCAGCAGTGATTTAGTACAGGGCCTCTCCTACAATGAGCAGTTCTTC	CASSDLVQGLSYNEQFF
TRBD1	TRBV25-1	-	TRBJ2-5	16	TGTGCCAGCAGTCCCCGATCGACAGGGGAAAAAGAGACCCAGTACTTC	CASSPRSTGEKETQYF
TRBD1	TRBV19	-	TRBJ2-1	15	TGTGCCAGTAGTGTAGACAGGGGCTCGCTCAATGAGCAGTTCTTC	CASSVDRGSLNEQFF
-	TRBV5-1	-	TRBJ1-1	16	TGCGCCAGCAGCTTGAGGTTCGACAGGTTGAACACTGAAGCTTTCTTT	CASSLRFDRLNTEAFF
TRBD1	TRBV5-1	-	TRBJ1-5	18	TGCGCCAGCAGCTTGGGGACCCTAACAGGGGCCAGCAATCAGCCCCAGCATTTT	CASSLGTLTGASNQPQHF
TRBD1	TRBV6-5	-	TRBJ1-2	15	TGTGCCAGTTGGACAGGGGAACCTTGGGTCTATGGCTACACCTTC	CASWTGEPWVYGYTF